Shown below are 30 T cell receptor beta chains from a single sample sequenced in a study of blood T cell repertoires in COVID-19. The method was immunoSEQ multiplex PCR; TCRdb's version includes in-frame clones alone and lacks a portion of them. This repertoire shows fewer than 110,000 clones, just over 85% found once; its top ten account for approximately 3.5%. The sequencing sample was made of peripheral blood. These receptors came from a human donor in a cohort sampled during active COVID-19.

V usage is TRBV7-9 and J usage is TRBJ2-4, with D perhaps TRBD1 (6 bases). Germline V lookup: CDR1 SEHNR, CDR2 FQNEAQ (reference sequence). V shed 3 bases and J shed 0 bases, with 12 bases lying between them. CDR3 length: 16 amino acids. The CDR3 sequence: CASSFPQGLAKNIQYF. The CDR3 DNA reads TGTGCCAGCAGCTTCCCACAGGGTTTAGCCAAAAACATTCAGTACTTC.

The chain is built from TRBV29-1 and TRBJ2-2; TRBD1 matches 8 bases. The V gene end was trimmed by 1 base and the J gene end by 5 bases; junction bases not matched to a gene: 9. CDR1 and CDR2 from the germline V gene are SQVTM and ANQGSEA. This CDR3 comprises 16 residues. CDR3 nucleotides: TGCAGCGTTGAAGGCGGAACAGGGGGAGGAACCGGGGAGCTGTTTTTT. This sequence encodes CSVEGGTGGGTGELFF.

This sequence joins TRBV7-9 and TRBJ1-2; 7 nucleotides agree with TRBD1. The CDR3 consists of 13 residues. In germline, CDR1 is SEHNR, CDR2 FQNEAQ (reference sequence). V lost 5 bases and J lost 7; bases outside the gene matches: 7. The CDR3 sequence: CASSLGQVGGYTF. In nucleotides, the CDR3 is TGTGCCAGCAGCCTCGGACAGGTTGGTGGCTACACCTTC. Together with reference TRBV7-9 and TRBJ1-2, the CDR3 gives the full variable domain: DTGVSQNPRHKITKRGQNVTFRCDPISEHNRLYWYRQTLGQGPEFLTYFQNEAQLEKSRLLSDRFSAERPKGSFSTLEIQRTEQGDSAMYLCASSLGQVGGYTFGSGTRLTVV.

V usage is TRBV27 and J usage is TRBJ2-5, with TRBD2 as a possible D gene (5 bases). Germline V lookup: CDR1 MNHEY, CDR2 SMNVEV (reference sequence). The CDR3 sequence is 12 residues long. Trimming stripped 5 bases from V and 9 bases from J, with 13 bases between. CDR3 region: CASSTGKRAQYF. The CDR3 bases are TGTGCCAGCAGTACCGGCAAGAGGGCCCAGTACTTC.

The chain recombines TRBV7-9 with TRBJ2-1, with D perhaps matching TRBD1 (6 bases). The CDR3 contains 15 residues. Trimming took off 5 bases at V and 4 bases at J, with 15 bases between the two ends. CDR1 and CDR2 from the germline V gene are SEHNR and FQNEAQ (reference sequence). As DNA, the CDR3 is TGTGCCAGCAGCCGAGTTAAAGGGGGATACAATGAGCAGTTCTTC. Protein sequence: CASSRVKGGYNEQFF.

The chain joins TRBV11-2 to TRBJ2-7, with TRBD1 identical over 9 bases. CDR1 SGHAT and CDR2 FQNNGV come from the germline V gene. The CDR3 length is 15 residues. With 5 bases clipped from V and 3 bases from J, the junction kept 8 bases outside the gene matches. The CDR3 DNA follows: TGTGCCAGCAGCCGCTCAGGGACAGGGTACTACGAGCAGTACTTC. This codes for CASSRSGTGYYEQYF.

This clone showed up just once. One end of the junction is discordant with germline, which a read error may explain. The chain couples TRBV30 to TRBJ1-1; D is undetermined. Per the germline V gene, CDR1 is GTSNPN and CDR2 is SVGIG (reference sequence). The CDR3 spans 11 residues. This chain's CDR3 is CAWSVNSEAFF. The CDR3 DNA sequence: TGTGCCTGGAGTGTAAACAGTGAAGCTTTCTTT.

DNA of the CDR3: TGTGCCAGCTCCGACCTTGGACTAGTCAGTTCCGGGGAGCTGTTTTTT. This encodes CASSDLGLVSSGELFF. The rearrangement joins TRBV18 to TRBJ2-2; 7 positions agree with TRBD2. This CDR3 has 16 amino acids. CDR1 and CDR2 (germline): KGHSH, LQKENI. The V gene end was trimmed by 6 bases and the J gene end by 6 bases; junction bases not matched to a gene: 13.

The V call is TRBV9, the J call TRBJ1-5, with D maybe TRBD1 (6 bases). Trimming removed 3 bases from V and 7 bases from J, with 14 bases in between. This CDR3 has 14 amino acids. CDR1 and CDR2 (germline): SGDLS, YYNGEE. The CDR3 region is CASSALSGVQPQHF. DNA for the CDR3: TGTGCCAGCAGCGCTCTTTCAGGGGTACAGCCCCAGCATTTT.

The rearrangement links TRBV7-9 to TRBJ1-5; D remains ambiguous. CDR1 and CDR2 from the germline V gene are SEHNR and FQNEAQ (reference sequence). This CDR3 has 12 amino acids. V lost 3 bases and J 7 bases, leaving 7 bases between the germline ends. The CDR3 spells CASSFLGQPQHF. CDR3 DNA: TGTGCCAGCAGCTTCCTCGGGCAGCCCCAGCATTTT.

The chain recombines TRBV19 with TRBJ2-4; 8 bases fit TRBD1. V was clipped by 10 bases and J by 3 bases; unmatched bases: 8. This CDR3 is built from 14 residues. Germline V gives CDR1 LNHDA, CDR2 SQIVND (reference sequence). CDR3 coding DNA: TGTGCCACCAAGGACAGGGTACACAAAAACATTCAGTACTTC. It codes for CATKDRVHKNIQYF.

This clone turned up a few times. V gene TRBV7-6 combines with J gene TRBJ1-4; tentative D call: TRBD1 (5 bases). The CDR3 has 15 amino acids. Trimming shortened V by 1 base and J by 7 bases, and 13 bases separated the two germline ends. Germline assignment: CDR1 SGHVS and CDR2 FNYEAQ. The CDR3 spells CASSLGPGEREKLFF. CDR3 sequence (DNA): TGTGCCAGCAGCTTAGGGCCGGGGGAGCGTGAAAAACTGTTTTTT.

This chain joins TRBV28 and TRBJ1-6; 7 nucleotides line up with TRBD1. Germline V CDR1 and CDR2: MDHEN, SYDVKM. The trim removed 8 bases at V and 4 bases at J, leaving 8 bases unmatched. The CDR3 covers 15 residues. CDR3 amino acids: CASQAPGQYNSPLHF. The DNA for the CDR3 is TGTGCCAGCCAAGCGCCGGGACAGTATAATTCACCCCTCCACTTT. Variable domain in full (rest from reference TRBV28 and TRBJ1-6): DVKVTQSSRYLVKRTGEKVFLECVQDMDHENMFWYRQDPGLGLRLIYFSYDVKMKEKGDIPEGYSVSREKKERFSLILESASTNQTSMYLCASQAPGQYNSPLHFGNGTRLTVT.

The DNA for the CDR3 is TGCAGCGTTGACGGCCTAGCGGGGTACGAGCAGTACTTC. It is translated as CSVDGLAGYEQYF. The chain carries TRBV29-1 and TRBJ2-7; 9 bases map to TRBD2. The CDR3 has 13 amino acids. After removal of 3 bases from V and 4 bases from J, the junction contained 4 bases not matched to a gene. Per germline, CDR1 SQVTM and CDR2 ANQGSEA.

The chain carries TRBV30 and TRBJ2-5; D perhaps matches TRBD1 (6 bases). This CDR3 is 14 amino acids long. The germline V gene encodes CDR1 GTSNPN and CDR2 SVGIG (reference sequence). The V and J ends lost 4 bases and 1 base respectively, with 13 bases between them. The CDR3, as DNA: TGTGCCTGGAACCGACAGGCCGTCCAAGAGACCCAGTACTTC. This encodes CAWNRQAVQETQYF.

V gene TRBV30 combines with J gene TRBJ2-6; 8 bases map to TRBD2. V gave up 3 bases and J gave up 4 bases; unmatched junction bases: 5. Per germline, CDR1 GTSNPN and CDR2 SVGIG (reference sequence). The CDR3 has 15 residues. CDR3 protein: CAWSRGGEGANVLTF. CDR3 coding DNA: TGTGCCTGGAGCCGGGGGGGGGAAGGGGCCAACGTCCTGACTTTC.

The rearrangement joins TRBV3-1 (or the pseudogene TRBV3-2) to TRBJ2-3; the match to TRBD2 covers 9 bases. Losses at the gene ends were 1 base for V and 1 base for J; bases not matched to a gene: 6. The CDR3 is 17 residues long. Germline V gene data show CDR1 as LGHDT and CDR2 as YNNKEL (reference sequence). The CDR3 loop reads CASSQGTSDPGTDTQYF. The CDR3 DNA reads as TGTGCCAGCAGCCAAGGGACTAGCGATCCCGGCACAGATACGCAGTATTTT.

The chain recombines TRBV11-3 with TRBJ2-5; D is unresolved. Germline CDR1 and CDR2: SGHNT and YENEEA. The CDR3 sequence is 13 residues long. V lost 5 bases, J lost 1 base, and 8 bases lay in between. The DNA of the CDR3 is TGTGCCAGCAGCCTAAGTCGCCAAGAGACCCAGTACTTC. Amino acids: CASSLSRQETQYF.

Here the CDR3 DNA reads TGTGCCAGTAGTATAAGCGGGACTAATGAAAAACTGTTTTTT. Amino acids: CASSISGTNEKLFF. V usage is TRBV19 and J usage is TRBJ1-4; no firm D call. V lost 2 bases to trimming and J lost 2 bases, with 6 bases between them. This CDR3 contains 14 residues. Germline lookup yields CDR1 LNHDA and CDR2 SQIVND (reference sequence). Complete variable domain (other parts from reference TRBV19 and TRBJ1-4): DGGITQSPKYLFRKEGQNVTLSCEQNLNHDAMYWYRQDPGQGLRLIYYSQIVNDFQKGDIAEGYSVSREKKESFPLTVTSAQKNPTAFYLCASSISGTNEKLFFGSGTQLSVL.

This clone appeared a single time. The chain carries TRBV9 and TRBJ1-1, with 7 bases lining up with TRBD1. V was pared by 2 bases and J by 4 bases, with 5 bases of the junction left unmatched. CDR1 is SGDLS, CDR2 YYNGEE, per germline. This CDR3 is 14 amino acids long. The CDR3 DNA follows: TGTGCCAGCAGCGTGGGACAGAGGACCACTGAAGCTTTCTTT. As protein: CASSVGQRTTEAFF. Using reference TRBV9 and TRBJ1-1 for the parts outside the CDR3, the full variable domain is DSGVTQTPKHLITATGQRVTLRCSPRSGDLSVYWYQQSLDQGLQFLIQYYNGEERAKGNILERFSAQQFPDLHSELNLSSLELGDSALYFCASSVGQRTTEAFFGQGTRLTVV.

The chain couples TRBV2 to TRBJ1-2, with TRBD1 identical over 10 bases. Germline V gene sequence: CDR1 SNHLY, CDR2 FYNNEI. This CDR3 has 17 residues. V shed 3 bases, J shed 8 bases, and the junction held 15 bases outside the gene matches. The chain's CDR3 is CASSEGGQGPIYWGYTF. The CDR3 nucleotides read TGTGCCAGCAGTGAGGGGGGACAGGGGCCCATTTACTGGGGCTACACCTTC.

The rearrangement joins TRBV5-1 to TRBJ2-1; 8 bases are shared with TRBD1. V lost 2 bases, J lost 6 bases, and 10 bases stayed unmatched. The CDR3 contains 16 residues. Germline V gene lookup returns CDR1 SGHRS and CDR2 YFSETQ. The CDR3 is CASSFDRDRRGNEQFF. The DNA of the CDR3 is TGCGCCAGCAGCTTCGACCGGGACAGGAGGGGCAATGAGCAGTTCTTC.

This clone has a handful of counts. The gene calls are TRBV19 and TRBJ2-7, with D tentatively TRBD1 (5 bases). This CDR3 region has 15 residues. Germline V gene data show CDR1 as LNHDA and CDR2 as SQIVND (reference sequence). The V gene lost 2 bases and the J gene lost 4 bases, with 15 bases spanning the gap. In DNA, the CDR3 is TGTGCCAGTAGTATAAGCCAGGGCAGCTCTTACGAGCAGTACTTC. Its translation is CASSISQGSSYEQYF.

This chain uses TRBV27 with TRBJ1-5; D unclear. The CDR3 spans 15 residues. The germline CDR1 and CDR2 sequences are MNHEY and SMNVEV (reference sequence). The V gene lost 0 bases and the J gene lost 4 bases, with 10 bases spanning the gap. CDR3 region: CASSLSVQENQPQHF. The CDR3 DNA sequence: TGTGCCAGCAGTTTATCGGTCCAGGAAAATCAGCCCCAGCATTTT.

This chain connects TRBV6-1 to TRBJ2-3; D is possibly TRBD2 (7 bases). CDR1 and CDR2 from the germline V gene are MNHNS and SASEGT. CDR3 size: 15 residues. Between the trimmed V and J ends, which lost 2 bases and 3 bases, there was a span of 12 bases. CDR3 DNA sequence: TGTGCCAGCAGTGAAATGGGGGGGGCTACAGATACGCAGTATTTT. It is translated as CASSEMGGATDTQYF.

The J gene is TRBJ1-2, the V gene TRBV30, with a weak D call TRBD1 (5 bases). The CDR3 extends over 15 amino acids. Germline CDR1 and CDR2: GTSNPN and SVGIG (reference sequence). Between the trimmed V and J ends, which lost 2 bases and 1 base, there was a span of 14 bases. The CDR3 bases are TGTGCCTGGAGTCTGTGGCAGGGCTATAACTATGGCTACACCTTC. Its translation is CAWSLWQGYNYGYTF.

The gene calls are TRBV5-1 and TRBJ1-6, with 9 bases identical to TRBD1. This CDR3 is 16 amino acids long. V was clipped by 0 bases and J by 9 bases; unmatched bases: 7. Per the germline V gene, CDR1 is SGHRS and CDR2 is YFSETQ. CDR3 protein: CASSLENRGPGSPLHF. Here the CDR3 DNA reads TGCGCCAGCAGCTTGGAGAACAGGGGGCCAGGTTCACCCCTCCACTTT.

This chain connects TRBV19 to TRBJ2-7; 9 positions match TRBD1. V trimming: 3 bases; J trimming: 5 bases; junction bases outside the gene matches: 8. CDR1 is LNHDA, CDR2 SQIVND, per germline (reference sequence). The CDR3 totals 15 residues. The CDR3 DNA follows: TGTGCCAGTAGTATTACGGGGACAGGGATAAACGAGCAGTACTTC. Translating gives CASSITGTGINEQYF.

The chain employs TRBV27 and TRBJ2-5; D call uncertain. V shed 3 bases and J shed 7 bases, with 12 bases lying between them. Germline V gives CDR1 MNHEY, CDR2 SMNVEV (reference sequence). This CDR3 spans 13 amino acids. The CDR3 is CASSFSELGTQYF. The CDR3 nucleotides read TGTGCCAGCAGTTTTTCGGAGCTGGGGACCCAGTACTTC.

The chain uses TRBV24-1 and TRBJ2-4; 12 positions agree with TRBD1. The junction had 6 bases not matched to a gene; V was cut back by 4 bases and J by 15 bases. Germline CDR1 reads KGHDR; CDR2 reads SFDVKD. The CDR3 totals 13 residues. The CDR3 spells CATSESGTGGWYF. The DNA of the CDR3 is TGTGCCACCAGTGAATCCGGGACAGGGGGCTGGTACTTC.